A selection of T cell receptor beta chains follows, all from one sample in a study of identical twins. TCRdb re-called the 5' RACE reads through MiXCR, storing one row per CDR3 protein. The sample includes about 240,000 distinct CDR3 sequences, 10% to 13% seen only once; the top ten take about 9.1%. The material sequenced was memory T cells sorted from blood. These receptors were taken from a man in his fifties in good health. Both conserved end residues are part of each CDR3. The D gene is left open where the match is weak. The size of a clone is reported for some rows only, either as once, few or many, or as a class for expanded clones.

V	D	size	J	CDR3	DNA
TRBV20-1	-	-	TRBJ2-1	CSASGDGTYNEQFF	TGCAGTGCTAGCGGTGATGGCACCTACAATGAGCAGTTCTTC
TRBV9	TRBD1	few	TRBJ2-2	CASSPTGGNTGELFF	TGTGCCAGCAGCCCGACAGGGGGGAACACCGGGGAGCTGTTTTTT
TRBV7-8	TRBD2	few	TRBJ2-5	CASSSTGGQETQYF	TGTGCCAGCAGCTCAACGGGAGGTCAAGAGACCCAGTACTTC
TRBV9	-	many	TRBJ2-1	CASSNRQARGEQFF	TGTGCCAGCAGCAACCGACAGGCAAGGGGTGAGCAGTTCTTC
TRBV20-1	-	few	TRBJ1-2	CSAREVSTELRLQGYTF	TGCAGTGCTAGAGAAGTATCGACAGAGCTACGACTACAAGGCTACACCTTC
TRBV12-3/TRBV12-4	-	few	TRBJ1-2	CASSLPEDSSKIPNYGYTF	TGTGCCAGCAGTTTACCAGAGGACAGCTCCAAGATCCCTAACTATGGCTACACCTTC
TRBV6-1	TRBD2	-	TRBJ2-1	CASSVQRLAGGYNEQFF	TGTGCCAGCAGTGTCCAACGACTAGCGGGAGGGTACAATGAGCAGTTCTTC
TRBV9	-	many	TRBJ2-3	CASKGGNTDTQYF	TGTGCCAGCAAGGGGGGGAACACAGATACGCAGTATTTT
TRBV5-1	TRBD1	many	TRBJ1-5	CASSSGQADQPQHF	TGCGCCAGCAGCAGCGGACAGGCTGATCAGCCCCAGCATTTT
TRBV29-1	TRBD1	few	TRBJ2-5	CSVEDPRQGADGETQYF	TGCAGCGTTGAAGATCCAAGACAGGGGGCGGATGGAGAGACCCAGTACTTC
TRBV12-3/TRBV12-4	-	many	TRBJ2-1	CASSLALAYNEQFF	TGTGCCAGCAGTTTAGCACTAGCCTACAATGAGCAGTTCTTC
TRBV20-1	TRBD2	many	TRBJ2-3	CSARGLAGKFRDTQYF	TGCAGTGCTAGAGGACTAGCGGGAAAATTTAGAGATACGCAGTATTTT
TRBV6-2/TRBV6-3	TRBD1	-	TRBJ1-5	CASSSQGGDNQPQHF	TGTGCCAGCAGCTCCCAGGGGGGAGACAATCAGCCCCAGCATTTT
TRBV12-3/TRBV12-4	-	few	TRBJ2-1	CASSFSGSDYNEQFF	TGTGCCAGCAGTTTCTCGGGGTCCGACTACAATGAGCAGTTCTTC
TRBV18	-	-	TRBJ1-4	CASSPLNEKLFF	TGTGCCAGCTCGCCTTTGAATGAAAAACTGTTTTTT
TRBV29-1	-	many	TRBJ1-1	CSVGLTVTNTEAFF	TGCAGCGTTGGCTTGACGGTTACGAACACTGAAGCTTTCTTT
TRBV27	-	-	TRBJ2-7	CASSFRQDFSYEQYF	TGTGCCAGCAGTTTCCGGCAAGATTTCTCCTACGAGCAGTACTTC
TRBV29-1	-	few	TRBJ2-7	CSVLTQGNFYEQYF	TGCAGCGTGCTCACTCAGGGGAATTTCTACGAGCAGTACTTC
TRBV20-1	TRBD1	many	TRBJ1-5	CSARGRTGERLIFLQPQHF	TGCAGTGCTAGAGGACGGACAGGGGAAAGGTTAATCTTTCTTCAGCCCCAGCATTTT
TRBV11-2	-	many	TRBJ2-6	CASSPGGFSSGANVLTF	TGTGCCAGCAGCCCGGGGGGCTTCTCCTCTGGGGCCAACGTCCTGACTTTC
TRBV7-2	-	few	TRBJ1-2	CASSSRGSAVWYGYTF	TGTGCCAGCAGCTCTAGGGGGTCAGCCGTATGGTATGGCTACACCTTC
TRBV7-9	TRBD1	many	TRBJ1-2	CASRLGGGRDSVRGYTF	TGTGCCAGCAGATTGGGAGGGGGCAGGGATTCGGTACGTGGCTACACCTTC
TRBV20-1	TRBD2	-	TRBJ2-3	CSASRTSGDTDTQYF	TGCAGTGCCTCGCGGACTAGCGGAGACACAGATACGCAGTATTTT
TRBV5-1	-	few	TRBJ2-2	CASSLDGGELFF	TGCGCCAGCAGCTTGGACGGAGGGGAGCTGTTTTTT
TRBV6-6	-	many	TRBJ1-1	CATSLRGGAEAFF	TGTGCCACCTCCTTACGGGGGGGGGCGGAAGCTTTCTTT
TRBV20-1	-	many	TRBJ2-5	CSARDMGRGGETQYF	TGCAGTGCTAGAGACATGGGCAGGGGGGGAGAGACCCAGTACTTC
TRBV19	-	many	TRBJ1-2	CASRGSTPTNYGYTF	TGTGCCAGTAGAGGGTCAACCCCTACGAACTATGGCTACACCTTC
TRBV5-1	TRBD2	few	TRBJ2-4	CASSLGAGGLNIQYF	TGCGCCAGCAGCTTGGGAGCGGGAGGGCTGAACATTCAGTACTTC
TRBV7-2	-	few	TRBJ2-3	CASSLVRTLTTDTQYF	TGTGCCAGCAGCTTAGTCCGGACCCTGACCACAGATACGCAGTATTTT